The 19 T cell receptor beta chains in this list originate from one sample, sequenced in a study of T cell changes during pregnancy in multiple sclerosis. Sequencing used immunoSEQ multiplex PCR; TCRdb keeps in-frame clones, though not all of them. The repertoire consists of some 40,000 clones, with 90% to 95% occurring once and the leading ten covering about 0.33%. Sequences were derived from CD4+ T cells from peripheral blood mononuclear cells, sampled after pregnancy. Every receptor here comes from a female donor with multiple sclerosis, enrolled in a pregnancy study.

The chain couples TRBV21-1 to TRBJ2-2; the D call in the table, TRBD1, was not verified against the DNA. TRBV21-1 is designated a pseudogene. This CDR3 has 18 amino acids. This chain's CDR3 is CASSKEQGERSNTGELFF. The CDR3 DNA follows: TGTGCCAGCAGCAAAGAACAGGGCGAAAGGTCGAACACCGGGGAGCTGTTTTTT.

This chain links TRBV29-1 with TRBJ1-3; D is ambiguous. V was shortened by 4 bases and J by 0 bases, with 10 bases between the two germline ends. The CDR3 covers 14 residues. CDR1 and CDR2 (germline): SQVTM, ANQGSEA. CDR3 residues: CSVGSLSSGNTIYF. The CDR3 coding sequence is TGCAGCGTTGGGAGCTTGAGCTCTGGAAACACCATATATTTT. Together with reference TRBV29-1 and TRBJ1-3, the CDR3 gives the full variable domain: SAVISQKPSRDICQRGTSLTIQCQVDSQVTMMFWYRQQPGQSLTLIATANQGSEATYESGFVIDKFPISRPNLTFSTLTVSNMSPEDSSIYLCSVGSLSSGNTIYFGEGSWLTVV.

The chain is built from TRBV27 and TRBJ1-5; D ambiguous. The germline gives CDR1 MNHEY, CDR2 SMNVEV (reference sequence). V lost 2 bases, J lost 7 bases, and 12 bases lay in between. This CDR3 contains 14 residues. The CDR3 here is CASSLKQDGQPQHF. The CDR3 DNA reads TGTGCCAGCAGTTTAAAGCAGGATGGCCAGCCCCAGCATTTT.

V usage is TRBV19 and J usage is TRBJ1-1, with 7 bases that match TRBD1. The CDR3 covers 16 residues. V lost 4 bases to trimming and J lost 0 bases; unmatched junction nucleotides: 8. In germline, CDR1 is LNHDA, CDR2 SQIVND (reference sequence). CDR3 in amino acids: CASSRNRGFMNTEAFF. In DNA, the CDR3 is TGTGCCAGTAGTAGAAACAGGGGATTCATGAACACTGAAGCTTTCTTT.

The chain links TRBV5-6 to TRBJ1-5, with D perhaps TRBD1 (5 bases). This CDR3 contains 14 residues. The V end lost 0 bases, the J end lost 6 bases, and 10 bases lay between the germline ends. CDR1 and CDR2 from the germline V gene are SGHDT and YYEEEE. In nucleotides, the CDR3 is TGTGCCAGCAGCTTGGGAAGGGGCCTTCAGCCCCAGCATTTT. It is translated as CASSLGRGLQPQHF.

This rearrangement joins TRBV7-9 to TRBJ2-5; 10 bases fit TRBD2. Germline V lookup: CDR1 SEHNR, CDR2 FQNEAQ (reference sequence). V was clipped by 2 bases and J by 4 bases; unmatched bases: 4. This CDR3 region has 15 residues. The CDR3 here is CASSLSIAGGETQYF. The DNA for the CDR3 is TGTGCCAGCAGCTTATCAATAGCGGGGGGAGAGACCCAGTACTTC.

The chain links TRBV5-1 to TRBJ2-1; 11 bases are a match to TRBD2. CDR1 is SGHRS and CDR2 is YFSETQ in the germline V gene. The CDR3 sequence is 15 residues long. J lost 2 bases, V lost 7 bases, and 5 bases had no gene match. CDR3 sequence (DNA): TGCGCCAGCCAGACTAGCGGGGTTACCTACAATGAGCAGTTCTTC. This translates into CASQTSGVTYNEQFF.

The chain carries TRBV11-1 and TRBJ1-1; TRBD1 matches 8 bases. The CDR3 is 14 residues long. The V gene's germline CDR1 is SGHAT and CDR2 FQDESV (reference sequence). J was trimmed by 1 base and V by 4 bases; bases with no gene match: 2. The CDR3 coding sequence is TGTGCCAGCAGCTCTGGACAGGGGAACACTGAAGCTTTCTTT. Its protein product is CASSSGQGNTEAFF.

The chain links TRBV19 to TRBJ1-4; TRBD1 agrees at 9 bases. CDR1 is LNHDA and CDR2 is SQIVND in the germline V gene (reference sequence). CDR3 length: 15 residues. V shed 4 bases, J shed 5 bases, and the junction held 5 bases outside the gene matches. The CDR3 nucleotides are TGTGCCAGTAGTACCGTAGACAGGGGGAATGAAAAACTGTTTTTT. It yields the protein CASSTVDRGNEKLFF.

The rearrangement links TRBV5-1 to TRBJ2-7; a possible D gene is TRBD2 (5 bases). V was cut by 4 bases and J by 5 bases, with 22 bases left in between. The CDR3 is 16 amino acids. CDR1 and CDR2 (germline): SGHRS, YFSETQ. The CDR3 sequence: CASSVKPAGPADEQYF. CDR3 nucleotides: TGCGCCAGCAGCGTTAAACCCGCAGGCCCAGCGGACGAGCAGTACTTC.

This chain links TRBV19 with TRBJ2-1; TRBD2 matches 10 bases. Trimming took 10 bases from V and 4 from J; bases not matched to a gene: 10. The CDR3 covers 15 residues. Germline V CDR1 and CDR2: LNHDA, SQIVND (reference sequence). CDR3 sequence: CATTSSGGAYNEQFF. The CDR3 DNA is TGTGCCACTACCTCGAGCGGGGGGGCGTACAATGAGCAGTTCTTC. The variable domain in full, with the rest retrieved from reference TRBV19 and TRBJ2-1, is DGGITQSPKYLFRKEGQNVTLSCEQNLNHDAMYWYRQDPGQGLRLIYYSQIVNDFQKGDIAEGYSVSREKKESFPLTVTSAQKNPTAFYLCATTSSGGAYNEQFFGPGTRLTVL.

V is TRBV6-1 and J is TRBJ2-7; TRBD1 aligns across 8 bases. CDR3 length: 14 residues. The germline CDR1 and CDR2 sequences are MNHNS and SASEGT. V lost 6 bases and J lost 3; bases outside the gene matches: 7. The CDR3 bases are TGTGCCAGCAGCCGGGACAGGCTCATCTACGAGCAGTACTTC. Protein product: CASSRDRLIYEQYF.

The chain links TRBV5-1 to TRBJ2-5, with 8 bases that match TRBD2. Germline loops: CDR1 SGHRS, CDR2 YFSETQ. V trimming: 1 base; J trimming: 3 bases; junction bases outside the gene matches: 5. The CDR3 totals 15 residues. DNA of the CDR3: TGCGCCAGCAGCTTGTTACTAGCGGACGAAGAGACCCAGTACTTC. The encoded protein is CASSLLLADEETQYF.

The rearrangement uses TRBV10-3 and TRBJ2-2; TRBD1 matches 8 bases. The ends lost 1 base at V and 6 bases at J; junction bases unmatched: 10. From germline, CDR1 is ENHRY and CDR2 SYGVKD. CDR3 length: 17 residues. CDR3 protein: CAISELWQGAEAGELFF. Written as DNA, the CDR3 is TGTGCCATCAGTGAGTTGTGGCAGGGGGCAGAAGCCGGGGAGCTGTTTTTT.

This clone appeared a single time. The rearrangement links TRBV18 to TRBJ2-2, with a weak D call TRBD1 (6 bases). Germline CDR1 and CDR2: KGHSH and LQKENI. The CDR3 runs 15 residues. V was shortened by 3 bases and J by 2 bases, with 10 bases between the two germline ends. In nucleotides, the CDR3 is TGTGCCAGCTCACCGACCGGGACAAACACCGGGGAGCTGTTTTTT. Its protein product is CASSPTGTNTGELFF.

This chain connects TRBV5-6 to TRBJ2-2, with 10 bases that match TRBD1. This CDR3 is 15 amino acids long. Germline assignment: CDR1 SGHDT and CDR2 YYEEEE. The V and J ends lost 3 bases and 6 bases, in that order; junction bases with no gene match: 5. The CDR3 protein is CASSWTGGRAGELFF. Here the CDR3 DNA reads TGTGCCAGCAGCTGGACAGGGGGTAGAGCCGGGGAGCTGTTTTTT.

The chain recombines TRBV5-5 with TRBJ1-2; 9 bases line up with TRBD1. The ends lost 3 bases at V and 4 bases at J; junction bases unmatched: 13. The CDR3 extends over 17 amino acids. Germline lookup yields CDR1 SGHKS and CDR2 YYEKEE (reference sequence). CDR3 region: CASSSGQTGGRGYGYTF. Written as DNA, the CDR3 is TGTGCCAGCAGCTCGGGTCAAACAGGGGGCCGTGGCTATGGCTACACCTTC.

In its sample, this clone ranks as medium-sized (0.01 to 0.1%). The chain links TRBV27 to TRBJ1-1; perhaps TRBD1 as D (5 bases). The CDR3 loop spans 13 amino acids. CDR1 and CDR2 (germline): MNHEY, SMNVEV (reference sequence). Trimming removed 6 bases at V and 1 base at J, with 9 bases between. The chain's CDR3 is CASSRQKNTEAFF. The CDR3 DNA is TGTGCCAGCAGCAGACAGAAGAACACTGAAGCTTTCTTT.

This clone was found once. The V call is TRBV2, the J call TRBJ2-1; 8 bases map to TRBD2. The CDR3 runs to 16 residues. Germline V gives CDR1 SNHLY, CDR2 FYNNEI. With 8 bases clipped from V and 3 bases from J, the junction kept 12 bases outside the gene matches. Written as DNA, the CDR3 is TGTGCCAGCGAAAAAGGAGGCGGGGGGCTCTACAATGAGCAGTTCTTC. It specifies CASEKGGGGLYNEQFF.